This T cell receptor beta chain was recorded in a study of vaccination effects on CD4 cells after COVID-19. Only a few counts were recorded for this clone. Its antigen is not known. Study-wide results and caveats: Small numbers of convalescent patients limited the study. It also lacked early post-infection timepoints.

The length of the CDR3 is 13 residues. From germline, CDR1 is GTSNPN and CDR2 SVGIG (reference sequence). The V gene lost 2 bases and the J gene lost 4 bases, with 11 bases spanning the gap. TCRdb's copy holds only in-frame clones and misses some; the assay was immunoSEQ multiplex PCR. The sample lists tens of thousands of clones, about four fifths occurring once. Under the ViraFEST assay, PBMC were stimulated with viral peptide pools so that antigen-specific CD4+ T cells expanded. Sequencing was performed afterwards. Culture lasted about nine days before CD4+ T cell isolation. In the vaccine recipients, nucleocapsid antibodies were negative and there was no prior SARS-CoV-2 infection.

The sequencing here drew on CD4+ T cells from PBMCs cultured with HCoV-NL63 spike peptides, taken before COVID-19 vaccination. This rearrangement joins TRBV30 to TRBJ1-2; D might be TRBD1 (6 bases). The clonotype was recovered from a human donor who received a COVID-19 vaccine. The CDR3 region has the DNA TGTGCCTGGAGTCCTGGACAGCGCTATGGCTACACCTTC. This gives the protein CAWSPGQRYGYTF.